This entry is about one T cell receptor (beta chain). This sample is part of a study of control samples from healthy donors and cancer patients. V lost 3 bases and J lost 2; bases outside the gene matches: 6. Germline CDR1 and CDR2: DFQATT and SNEGSKA (reference sequence). This CDR3 region has 14 residues. TCRdb's copy holds only in-frame clones and misses some; the assay was immunoSEQ multiplex PCR. The data hold about 92,000 clones, with more than 75% observed a single time. The clonotype was recovered from a woman in her fifties or sixties in good health. V usage is TRBV20-1 and J usage is TRBJ2-7, with 8 positions matching TRBD1. Material: blood. The CDR3 region has the DNA TGCAGTGCTAGTGGGGGACAGGTTACCTACGAGCAGTACTTC. Translating it yields CSASGGQVTYEQYF.